This T cell receptor beta chain was retrieved from a study of CD8 T cells in Susac syndrome (dated by TCRdb to between 2018 and 2021). Regarding the research as a whole: Whether CD8+ T cell activation and differentiation in Susac syndrome was antigen driven was tested using repertoire sequencing. The study at large found these results: The TCR sequencing and HLA analysis was acknowledged to have included a relatively small number of individuals.

High-throughput TCR beta sequencing profiled peripheral blood CD8+ and CD4+ T cells from healthy donors, Susac syndrome patients and multiple sclerosis patients. The multiple sclerosis controls were treatment-naive patients whose relapsing-remitting disease, either stable or active, fulfilled the revised McDonald criteria. Bulk CD8+ and CD4+ T cells were purified by magnetic negative isolation, while CD8+ TEMRA cells were enriched using FACS. Blood was drawn into EDTA tubes, processed within 24 hours, and PBMCs were isolated by density gradient centrifugation. PBMCs intended for TCR sequencing were cryopreserved in liquid nitrogen and were subsequently thawed in a 37 degrees C water bath. The sorted or isolated CD4+, CD8+ and CD8+ TEMRA cells reached a purity of at least 90%. Regarding this clonotype: Its specific antigen is unknown. Base qualities are not recorded, but no much larger clone differs from it by a single base.

RNA was extracted with the RNeasy kit and about 0.5 to 1 ug was reverse transcribed using random hexamers. The immunoSEQ multiplex PCR assay, which covers 54 Vbeta and 13 Jbeta segments, was used to amplify TCR beta CDR3 regions. Bias from PCR amplification was corrected by using a synthetic template baseline for primer optimization and for computational correction. In the authors' own workflow: Only productive sequences were kept, with reads annotated to V, D and J genes according to IMGT and analyzed in immunoSEQ Analyzer. Clonality was computed as one minus Shannon entropy normalized by log2 of the number of productive unique sequences. For each patient and control, public and private clones were evaluated among the 100 most prevalent clones. A clone was defined as Susac-specific if it was absent from the healthy and MS cohorts, from about a thousand published viral clones and from other ImmuneACCESS disease sequences. The raw public reads went through TCRdb reprocessing: fastp at Q25, MiXCR clone calling, in-frame beta chains kept. All rows with the same CDR3 protein become a single entry with the most common DNA and genes. TCRdb, rather than the study authors, made the V and J calls. For this sample the table gives roughly 200,000 distinct CDR3 sequences, of which approximately 94% were detected only once. The top ten clonotypes cover approximately 0.1% of the sample.

Taken from cysteine to phenylalanine, the CDR3 has 16 residues. Kept here is only the CDR3 DNA, which spans 48 bases and is read in frame from base 1. V gives up 5 bases and J gives up 4 bases, and the segment between their germline ends measures 15 bases. Via the germline V gene (reference sequence), CDR1 is LNHDA and CDR2 SQIVND. This sequence uses TRBV19 and TRBJ2-6, with no confidently assigned D gene. The clonotype originates from a human donor with multiple sclerosis. Sequenced material: CD4+ T cells from PBMCs. The base sequence is TGTGCCAGTAGTGCCCATGGGCCTTCAGGGGCCAACGTCCTGACTTTC. This is translated as CASSAHGPSGANVLTF.